Listed below are T cell receptor beta chains from one sample, sequenced in a study of PD-1 blockade in classical Hodgkin lymphoma. The method was immunoSEQ multiplex PCR; TCRdb's version includes in-frame clones alone and lacks a portion of them. The sample shows around 25,000 clones, about 82% of them seen only once. The material sequenced was peripheral blood mononuclear cells (PBMCs), taken before the second cycle of nivolumab. These receptor sequences come from a human donor with classical Hodgkin lymphoma. Both conserved end residues are part of each CDR3. The order of the fields is J gene, V gene, CDR3 length, D gene, CDR3 DNA, CDR3 protein. The D gene is left open where the match is weak.

j_gene: TRBJ2-2
v_gene: TRBV4-3
len: 18
d_gene: TRBD2
CDR3nt: TGCGCCAGCAGCCAAGTTGGGAGTGGCGGGGGGGGACTCGGGGAGCTGTTTTTT
CDR3aa: CASSQVGSGGGGLGELFF

j_gene: TRBJ1-1
v_gene: TRBV6-5
len: 15
d_gene: -
CDR3nt: TGTGCCAGCAGTTACGTCCAGGGTTGGAACACTGAAGCTTTCTTT
CDR3aa: CASSYVQGWNTEAFF

j_gene: TRBJ2-3
v_gene: TRBV18
len: 17
d_gene: -
CDR3nt: TGTGCCAGCTCACCACTCGCGGGCCCCGGGGGGCGAGATACGCAGTATTTT
CDR3aa: CASSPLAGPGGRDTQYF

j_gene: TRBJ2-2
v_gene: TRBV18
len: 15
d_gene: -
CDR3nt: TGTGCCAGCCTGTCGGCTATAGCCCAATACGGGGAGCTGTTTTTT
CDR3aa: CASLSAIAQYGELFF

j_gene: TRBJ2-1
v_gene: TRBV2
len: 13
d_gene: -
CDR3nt: TGTGCCAGCAGTGTTTATGGGTGGGATGAGCAGTTCTTC
CDR3aa: CASSVYGWDEQFF

j_gene: TRBJ1-1
v_gene: TRBV4-1
len: 17
d_gene: -
CDR3nt: TGCGCCAGCAGCCAAGTTCCTCCAGTATACATGAACACTGAAGCTTTCTTT
CDR3aa: CASSQVPPVYMNTEAFF

j_gene: TRBJ2-3
v_gene: TRBV9
len: 15
d_gene: -
CDR3nt: TGTGCCAGCAGCGCGGGACAACTGAACACAGATACGCAGTATTTT
CDR3aa: CASSAGQLNTDTQYF

j_gene: TRBJ1-2
v_gene: TRBV5-6
len: 16
d_gene: -
CDR3nt: TGTGCCAGCAGCTTGGCTCCGGGACAACTTAACTATGGCTACACCTTC
CDR3aa: CASSLAPGQLNYGYTF

j_gene: TRBJ2-1
v_gene: TRBV14
len: 18
d_gene: TRBD2
CDR3nt: TGTGCCAGCAGCCAAGATCGCCGACGGCCGGGACTAGCGGGGGAGCAGTTCTTC
CDR3aa: CASSQDRRRPGLAGEQFF

j_gene: TRBJ2-3
v_gene: TRBV7-3
len: 13
d_gene: -
CDR3nt: TGTGCCAGCAGCTTAAGCCAGACAGATACGCAGTATTTT
CDR3aa: CASSLSQTDTQYF

j_gene: TRBJ1-1
v_gene: TRBV11-3
len: 14
d_gene: TRBD1
CDR3nt: TGTGCCAGCAGCTTAGGACAGGGGGATAATGAAGCTTTCTTT
CDR3aa: CASSLGQGDNEAFF

j_gene: TRBJ2-7
v_gene: TRBV6-6
len: 14
d_gene: TRBD1
CDR3nt: TGTGCCAGCAGTTACGGCACAGGGGACTACGAGCAGTACTTC
CDR3aa: CASSYGTGDYEQYF

j_gene: TRBJ1-5
v_gene: TRBV6-6
len: 14
d_gene: -
CDR3nt: TGTGCCAGCAGTTACACCGGACATCTACGGCCCCAGCATTTT
CDR3aa: CASSYTGHLRPQHF

j_gene: TRBJ1-6
v_gene: TRBV9
len: 15
d_gene: TRBD1
CDR3nt: TGCGCCAGCGGACTCCCGGACAGGGATCATTCACCCCTCCACTTT
CDR3aa: CASGLPDRDHSPLHF